The 23 T cell receptor beta chains presented below share a single source sample, sequenced in a study of control samples from healthy donors and cancer patients. Only in-frame clones appear in the TCRdb table, and some are missing; sequencing was by immunoSEQ multiplex PCR. The sample carries about 120,000 clones, 85% to 90% recorded once. Sequencing was performed on PBMCs. The receptors stem from a woman aged 45-65 years with colorectal cancer.

The chain links TRBV18 to TRBJ2-7, with 11 nucleotides matching TRBD1. Germline CDR1 is KGHSH and CDR2 is LQKENI. The CDR3 covers 15 residues. Germline trimming cut 4 bases from V and 6 bases from J; bases unmatched to any gene: 8. This chain's CDR3 is CASSLPGQGDSEQYF. The CDR3 DNA reads TGTGCCAGCTCACTACCGGGACAGGGGGATTCCGAGCAGTACTTC.

V and J are TRBV25-1 and TRBJ1-3; the D gene is possibly TRBD1 (5 bases). Between the trimmed V and J ends, which lost 0 bases and 8 bases, there was a span of 11 bases. This CDR3 contains 14 residues. CDR1 and CDR2 (germline): MGHDK, SYGVNS. CDR3 bases: TGTGCCAGCAGTGAATACTTCGGGGCCGACACCATATATTTT. Translation gives CASSEYFGADTIYF.

This chain uses TRBV30 with TRBJ1-1; no clear D. The CDR3 contains 14 residues. Trimming cost V 2 bases and J 7 bases, with 17 bases left between them. CDR1 is GTSNPN, CDR2 SVGIG, per germline (reference sequence). The CDR3: CAWSLSWERNEAFF. In DNA form, the CDR3 reads TGTGCCTGGAGTCTCTCCTGGGAGAGGAATGAAGCTTTCTTT.

The chain combines TRBV5-5 with TRBJ2-7; TRBD1 is a possible D gene (5 bases). V was cut by 4 bases and J by 0 bases, with 11 bases left in between. This CDR3 spans 14 amino acids. Per germline, CDR1 SGHKS and CDR2 YYEKEE (reference sequence). CDR3: CASSARQHSYEQYF. In DNA, the CDR3 is TGTGCCAGCAGCGCGCGACAGCACTCCTACGAGCAGTACTTC.

This clone was found a few times. Germline is not matched at one junction end, which may reflect a read error. In DNA form, the CDR3 reads TGTGCCAGCAGTTACCAGGGGACAGGGTATATAGTCAATTTT. Its protein product is CASSYQGTGYIVNF. The chain carries TRBV28 and TRBJ2-3; 9 bases agree with TRBD1. Germline V gene data show CDR1 as MDHEN and CDR2 as SYDVKM. This CDR3 comprises 14 residues. Using reference TRBV28 and TRBJ2-3 for the parts outside the CDR3, the full variable domain is DVKVTQSSRYLVKRTGEKVFLECVQDMDHENMFWYRQDPGLGLRLIYFSYDVKMKEKGDIPEGYSVSREKKERFSLILESASTNQTSMYLCASSYQGTGYIVNFGPGTRLTVL.

The chain has TRBV10-3 and TRBJ2-7; TRBD2 matches 7 bases. With V trimmed by 8 bases and J by 5 bases, 9 bases remained unmatched. From germline, CDR1 is ENHRY and CDR2 SYGVKD. This CDR3 is 13 amino acids long. The CDR3 reads CAIQPDRGDEQYF. The CDR3 DNA is TGTGCCATCCAACCTGACCGGGGGGACGAGCAGTACTTC.

The chain uses TRBV6-5 and TRBJ1-2, with 10 bases aligning to TRBD1. This CDR3 is built from 15 residues. In germline, CDR1 is MNHEY, CDR2 SVGAGI. Trimming took 6 bases from V and 2 from J; bases not matched to a gene: 6. CDR3 sequence reads: CASSPPGQGNYGYTF. DNA of the CDR3: TGTGCCAGCAGCCCACCGGGACAGGGGAACTATGGCTACACCTTC.

The chain links TRBV11-1 to TRBJ2-7, with D possibly TRBD1 on 6 matching bases. V was cut by 5 bases and J by 1 base, with 12 bases left in between. The CDR3 has 14 residues. Germline V gene sequence: CDR1 SGHAT, CDR2 FQDESV (reference sequence). The CDR3 DNA is TGTGCCAGCAGCCCGACAGGTATTTCCTACGAGCAGTACTTC. It translates to CASSPTGISYEQYF.

The chain links TRBV24-1 to TRBJ2-3, with D unclear. Germline V gene lookup returns CDR1 KGHDR and CDR2 SFDVKD. V lost 3 bases and J 5 bases, leaving 11 bases between the germline ends. This CDR3 is 14 amino acids long. CDR3 amino acids: CATSDGGIGDTQYF. CDR3 coding DNA: TGTGCCACCAGTGATGGTGGGATTGGAGATACGCAGTATTTT.

The V and J genes are TRBV24-1 and TRBJ2-1, with 15 nucleotides matching TRBD2. CDR3 length: 18 residues. V lost 7 bases and J lost 0; bases outside the gene matches: 6. Per the germline V gene, CDR1 is KGHDR and CDR2 is SFDVKD. The CDR3, as DNA: TGTGCCACCAGCTCGGGACTAGCGGGGGGCAGCTCCTACAATGAGCAGTTCTTC. This sequence encodes CATSSGLAGGSSYNEQFF.

This clone has more than one count but fewer than ten. This sequence joins TRBV3-1 (or the pseudogene TRBV3-2) and TRBJ2-1, with D hard to call. The CDR3 sequence is 13 residues long. Per germline, CDR1 LGHDT and CDR2 YNNKEL (reference sequence). The V gene lost 0 bases and the J gene lost 9 bases, with 9 bases spanning the gap. CDR3: CASSQDRAGEQFF. The CDR3 DNA follows: TGTGCCAGCAGCCAAGATAGGGCTGGTGAGCAGTTCTTC.

Comment on this clone: Other DNA sequences in this specimen translate into the identical CDR3. This rearrangement joins TRBV28 to TRBJ1-2; no firm D call. Germline V gene sequence: CDR1 MDHEN, CDR2 SYDVKM. The CDR3 covers 12 residues. Deletions cut 2 bases from V and 5 bases from J, with 6 bases between. The CDR3 region is CASSLGGYGYTF. The CDR3 DNA reads TGTGCCAGCAGTTTAGGAGGTTATGGCTACACCTTC.

CDR3 in DNA: TGTGCCAGCAAAGGAGGGGGCATCTTTAATTCACCCCTCCACTTT. Translated, it gives CASKGGGIFNSPLHF. The V call is TRBV27, the J call TRBJ1-6; 7 bases match TRBD1. V was pared by 7 bases and J by 6 bases, with 9 bases of the junction left unmatched. The CDR3 runs 15 residues. Germline-derived CDR1 and CDR2 are MNHEY and SMNVEV (reference sequence).

The genes are TRBV3-1 (or the pseudogene TRBV3-2) and TRBJ1-1, with a possible D match to TRBD1 (5 bases). Trimming cost V 4 bases and J 6 bases, with 12 bases left between them. The CDR3 totals 13 residues. The germline CDR1 and CDR2 sequences are LGHDT and YNNKEL (reference sequence). For the CDR3, the DNA is TGTGCCAGCAGCCTTTCAGGGATAGCTGAAGCTTTCTTT. Its protein product is CASSLSGIAEAFF.

The chain uses TRBV28 and TRBJ1-6; D gene unclear. Germline CDR1 and CDR2: MDHEN and SYDVKM. This CDR3 has 14 residues. The germline V and J ends were trimmed by 8 bases and 9 bases, with 17 bases remaining between them. CDR3 bases: TGTGCCAGCCTGGCCTCGCGAAATGGTTCACCCCTCCACTTT. Its protein is CASLASRNGSPLHF.

CDR3 region: CASRSTGGVLYEQFF. In nucleotides, the CDR3 is TGTGCCAGCAGATCTACGGGGGGCGTCTTGTATGAGCAGTTCTTC. The rearrangement joins TRBV3-1 (or the pseudogene TRBV3-2) to TRBJ2-1; possible D gene TRBD2, 7 bases. Per the germline V gene, CDR1 is LGHDT and CDR2 is YNNKEL (reference sequence). This CDR3 region has 15 residues. V dropped 6 bases and J dropped 8 bases, with 20 bases sitting between them.

V gene TRBV6-6 combines with J gene TRBJ1-1, with D unresolved. This CDR3 has 14 amino acids. Trimming shortened V by 0 bases and J by 8 bases, and 13 bases separated the two germline ends. CDR1 is MNHNY, CDR2 SVGAGI, per germline (reference sequence). The CDR3 here is CASSYSNLDAEAFF. The CDR3 DNA sequence: TGTGCCAGCAGTTACTCGAATCTGGACGCCGAAGCTTTCTTT.

The chain is built from TRBV10-3 and TRBJ2-1; D is tentatively TRBD1 or TRBD2 (5 bases each). The germline V and J ends were trimmed by 7 bases and 0 bases, with 13 bases remaining between them. Looked up from germline, CDR1 is ENHRY and CDR2 is SYGVKD. The CDR3 runs 15 residues. CDR3 in amino acids: CAITPGLSSYNEQFF. The CDR3 bases are TGTGCCATCACCCCGGGGCTGAGCTCCTACAATGAGCAGTTCTTC.

The rearrangement links TRBV10-3 to TRBJ1-3; D not resolved. Deletions cut 0 bases from V and 0 bases from J, with 12 bases between. Germline V gene data show CDR1 as ENHRY and CDR2 as SYGVKD. This CDR3 contains 17 residues. In DNA, the CDR3 is TGTGCCATCAGTGAGTCCCCGGGGATCGGCTCTGGAAACACCATATATTTT. It specifies CAISESPGIGSGNTIYF.

The chain couples TRBV28 to TRBJ1-2; 9 bases match TRBD1. There are 15 residues in the CDR3. After removal of 8 bases from V and 4 bases from J, the junction contained 11 bases not matched to a gene. The germline V gene has CDR1 MDHEN and CDR2 SYDVKM. The CDR3 region is CASGIRDRELYGYTF. CDR3 coding DNA: TGTGCCAGCGGGATCCGGGACAGGGAGCTCTATGGCTACACCTTC.

The rearrangement joins TRBV6-1 to TRBJ1-1; 7 nucleotides line up with TRBD1. The CDR3 totals 22 residues. Germline V gives CDR1 MNHNS, CDR2 SASEGT. The junction had 25 bases not matched to a gene; V was cut back by 0 bases and J by 3 bases. This chain's CDR3 is CASSEAHLGGRNYQDPHTEAFF. CDR3 coding DNA: TGTGCCAGCAGTGAAGCGCATTTAGGGGGCCGAAACTACCAGGACCCCCACACTGAAGCTTTCTTT.

This sequence joins TRBV29-1 and TRBJ2-2; TRBD2 aligns across 11 bases. Germline V CDR1 and CDR2: SQVTM, ANQGSEA. J was trimmed by 6 bases and V by 8 bases; bases with no gene match: 8. This CDR3 spans 14 amino acids. The CDR3 loop reads CSIGVAGGPGELFF. DNA for the CDR3: TGCAGCATTGGGGTAGCGGGAGGGCCCGGGGAGCTGTTTTTT.

The chain has TRBV7-9 and TRBJ2-7, with TRBD1 matching over 10 bases. The ends lost 4 bases at V and 5 bases at J; junction bases unmatched: 11. CDR1 SEHNR and CDR2 FQNEAQ come from the germline V gene (reference sequence). There are 16 residues in the CDR3. The CDR3 spells CASSSPPGTGDDEQYF. DNA for the CDR3: TGTGCCAGCAGCTCACCGCCCGGGACAGGGGACGACGAGCAGTACTTC. The entire variable domain, with the rest obtained from reference TRBV7-9 and TRBJ2-7, is as follows: DTGVSQNPRHKITKRGQNVTFRCDPISEHNRLYWYRQTLGQGPEFLTYFQNEAQLEKSRLLSDRFSAERPKGSFSTLEIQRTEQGDSAMYLCASSSPPGTGDDEQYFGPGTRLTVT.